Listed below are T cell receptor beta chains from one sample, sequenced in a study of multiple sclerosis patients with progressive multifocal leukoencephalopathy. Measured with immunoSEQ multiplex PCR; TCRdb has only the in-frame clones, and not every one. This sample has 31,000 or so clones, with about 91% found just once. The sample was PBMCs, taken from a patient treated with natalizumab. Receptors originate from a middle-aged woman with progressive multifocal leukoencephalopathy. CDR3s leave out the opening cysteine and the closing phenylalanine or tryptophan. D genes are given only for firm matches.

-	TRBV19	TRBJ1-2	ASSIKADGNYGYT
-	TRBV4-3	TRBJ2-7	ASSQGGANPYEQY
-	TRBV30	TRBJ1-4	AWSTTGSEKLF
TRBD1	TRBV11-2	TRBJ2-1	ASSLGDRSSYNEQF
TRBD1	TRBV18	TRBJ1-1	ASSALNTGQGNTEAF
TRBD2	TRBV4-3	TRBJ2-1	ASSQDPPSGRYNEQF
-	TRBV6-5	TRBJ2-1	ASSYKAGASYNEQF
TRBD1	TRBV19	TRBJ1-4	ASSTRTGKLF
-	TRBV7-2	TRBJ2-5	ASSLVGAFQETQY
-	TRBV7-6	TRBJ1-3	ASSLAPDSGNTIY
-	TRBV7-2	TRBJ2-1	ASSFEFGRNEQF
TRBD2	TRBV23-1	TRBJ2-1	APRGSGGVGDEQF
-	TRBV27	TRBJ2-2	ASSLSRQTGELF
TRBD1	TRBV18	TRBJ1-3	ASSPRDRENTIY
-	TRBV9	TRBJ2-1	ASSPRLSAAYNEQF